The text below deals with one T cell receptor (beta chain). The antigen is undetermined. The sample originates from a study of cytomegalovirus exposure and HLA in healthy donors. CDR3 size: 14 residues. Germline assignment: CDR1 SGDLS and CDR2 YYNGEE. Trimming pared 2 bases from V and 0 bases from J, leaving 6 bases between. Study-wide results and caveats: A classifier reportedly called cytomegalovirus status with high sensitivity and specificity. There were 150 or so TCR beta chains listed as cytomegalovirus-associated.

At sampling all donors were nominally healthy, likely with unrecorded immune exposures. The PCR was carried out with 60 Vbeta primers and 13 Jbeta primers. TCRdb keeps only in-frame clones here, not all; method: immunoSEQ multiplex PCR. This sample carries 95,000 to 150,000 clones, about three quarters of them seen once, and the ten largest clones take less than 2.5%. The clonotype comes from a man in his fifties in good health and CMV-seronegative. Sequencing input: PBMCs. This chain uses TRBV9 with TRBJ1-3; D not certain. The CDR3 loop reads CASSVLSSGNTIYF. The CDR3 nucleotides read TGTGCCAGCAGCGTCCTGAGCTCTGGAAACACCATATATTTT.